Listed below are T cell receptor beta chains from one sample, sequenced in a study of blood T cell repertoires in COVID-19. Clones were read by immunoSEQ multiplex PCR, and TCRdb kept only the in-frame ones, dropping some. The repertoire has 45,000 to 60,000 clones, more than 90% of them found once; the top ten carry around 4.2%. Sequencing was carried out using peripheral blood. Receptor source: a man aged 45-65 years with acute or convalescent COVID-19. Both conserved end residues are part of each CDR3. Each record gives: J gene, D gene, clone size, V gene, CDR3 DNA, CDR3 protein. The D gene is left open where the match is weak. Clone size is given for some rows only: seen once, a few or many times, or a class if the clone is expanded.

J: TRBJ2-5; D: TRBD1; size: .; V: TRBV2; DNA: TGTGCCAGCAGGGTGGACAGGATCGGGGAGACCCAGTACTTC; CDR3: CASRVDRIGETQYF
J: TRBJ2-1; D: .; size: .; V: TRBV30; DNA: TGTGCCTGGAGTGGAGGGACAGGGGTCTCTAGCGGGAGAATCTATGAGCAGTTCTTC; CDR3: CAWSGGTGVSSGRIYEQFF
J: TRBJ2-3; D: .; size: .; V: TRBV6-2/TRBV6-3; DNA: TGTGCCAGCAGTTACTCTCGTTTCCGGCTAGCGCAAAGAACAGATACGCAGTATTTT; CDR3: CASSYSRFRLAQRTDTQYF
J: TRBJ1-4; D: TRBD1; size: .; V: TRBV19; DNA: TGTGCCAGTAGTAAACTGATCAGTGGGACAGTCCTGTTTTTT; CDR3: CASSKLISGTVLFF
J: TRBJ1-1; D: TRBD1; size: .; V: TRBV19; DNA: TGTGCCAGTATCCCGGACAGGCCGACGACTGAAGCTTTCTTT; CDR3: CASIPDRPTTEAFF
J: TRBJ2-7; D: TRBD2; size: .; V: TRBV7-9; DNA: TGTGCCAGCAGCTTAGGGGACGGGGGGTACGAGCAGTACTTC; CDR3: CASSLGDGGYEQYF
J: TRBJ1-2; D: TRBD1; size: .; V: TRBV7-2; DNA: TGTGCCAGCAGCTCACAATCAGGGGGCTATGGCTACACCTTC; CDR3: CASSSQSGGYGYTF
J: TRBJ2-5; D: TRBD1; size: .; V: TRBV6-5; DNA: TGTGCCACAGGACAGGGTCAAGAGACCCAGTACTTC; CDR3: CATGQGQETQYF
J: TRBJ2-1; D: .; size: .; V: TRBV19; DNA: TGTGCCAGTAGTACCGGAGTTAACAATGAGCAGTTCTTC; CDR3: CASSTGVNNEQFF
J: TRBJ1-3; D: .; size: .; V: TRBV5-4; DNA: TGTGCCAGCAGCCAGAACTTGGACAGCTCTGGAAACACCATATATTTT; CDR3: CASSQNLDSSGNTIYF
J: TRBJ2-7; D: .; size: .; V: TRBV19; DNA: TGTGCCAGTAGTGTTCCGTACTCCTACGAGCAGTACTTC; CDR3: CASSVPYSYEQYF
J: TRBJ2-1; D: TRBD1; size: once; V: TRBV12-5; DNA: TGTGCTAGTGGTTTGGGCTTCAGGGGGAATGAGCAGTTCTTC; CDR3: CASGLGFRGNEQFF
J: TRBJ2-7; D: TRBD2; size: .; V: TRBV4-1; DNA: TGCGCCAGCAGCCAAGAGGGGGCTGTAGCGGGAACTTGGTACGAGCAGTACTTC; CDR3: CASSQEGAVAGTWYEQYF
J: TRBJ2-1; D: TRBD2; size: .; V: TRBV24-1; DNA: TGTGCCACCAGTGATCCAGGGAGGAATTTCGGGCTAGCGGGACCAGAGCAGTTCTTC; CDR3: CATSDPGRNFGLAGPEQFF
J: TRBJ1-2; D: .; size: once; V: TRBV24-1; DNA: TGTGCCACCAGTGATTTGTTCCAGATGGGCTACACCTTC; CDR3: CATSDLFQMGYTF
J: TRBJ2-5; D: .; size: .; V: TRBV18; DNA: TGTGCCAGCTCACCAAGGCGGCAGGGGGGAGAGACCCAGTACTTC; CDR3: CASSPRRQGGETQYF
J: TRBJ1-6; D: .; size: once; V: TRBV19; DNA: TGTGCCAGTAGCGAAACCGGGACACTTTATAATTCACCCCTCCACTTT; CDR3: CASSETGTLYNSPLHF
J: TRBJ2-2; D: .; size: .; V: TRBV9; DNA: TGTGCCAGCAGCGTAGCCCGGCGGACCGGGGAGCTGTTTTTT; CDR3: CASSVARRTGELFF
J: TRBJ1-4; D: TRBD1; size: .; V: TRBV2; DNA: TGTGCCAGCAGGACTCTGAGGGGGCCAACTAATGAAAAACTGTTTTTT; CDR3: CASRTLRGPTNEKLFF
J: TRBJ1-2; D: TRBD1; size: .; V: TRBV19; DNA: TGTGCCAGTAGGTCGGACAGGGTCTATGGCTACACCTTC; CDR3: CASRSDRVYGYTF
J: TRBJ2-3; D: .; size: few; V: TRBV6-5; DNA: TGTGCCAGCAGTCTGACTAGTACTAGCACAGATACGCAGTATTTT; CDR3: CASSLTSTSTDTQYF
J: TRBJ2-7; D: .; size: few; V: TRBV6-5; DNA: TGTGCCAGCAAACCAGCGGATAGCTCCTACGAGCAGTACTTC; CDR3: CASKPADSSYEQYF
J: TRBJ2-7; D: TRBD1; size: few; V: TRBV19; DNA: TGTGCCAGTAGTACACCGGGACAGGTCTACGAGCAGTACTTC; CDR3: CASSTPGQVYEQYF
J: TRBJ1-4; D: .; size: .; V: TRBV4-1; DNA: TGCGCCAGCAGCCAAGGTGGGCAGGGAACCCCCACTAATGAAAAACTGTTTTTT; CDR3: CASSQGGQGTPTNEKLFF
J: TRBJ2-5; D: TRBD2; size: once; V: TRBV6-5; DNA: TGTGCCAGCAGTTACTCAGGACTAGCGGAGACCCAGTACTTC; CDR3: CASSYSGLAETQYF
J: TRBJ1-1; D: TRBD1; size: .; V: TRBV11-2; DNA: TGTGCCAACTCAAAGGACAGGGTGAACACTGAAGCTTTCTTT; CDR3: CANSKDRVNTEAFF
J: TRBJ2-7; D: .; size: .; V: TRBV5-4; DNA: TGTGCCAGCAGCGGGGACATCTACGAGCAGTACTTC; CDR3: CASSGDIYEQYF
J: TRBJ2-7; D: TRBD2; size: .; V: TRBV6-1; DNA: TGTGCCAGCAGTGAAAGAGTGGGAGGGTACAGAAATTACGAGCAGTACTTC; CDR3: CASSERVGGYRNYEQYF
J: TRBJ2-2; D: TRBD2; size: .; V: TRBV10-3; DNA: TGTGCCATCAGTGCTCTGGGCGGGAGGGCCTCCGGGGAGCTGTTTTTT; CDR3: CAISALGGRASGELFF
J: TRBJ2-7; D: TRBD2; size: .; V: TRBV3-1/TRBV3-2; DNA: TGTGCCAGCAGCCCGAACCTAGCGGGAGTTCAGTACTTC; CDR3: CASSPNLAGVQYF
J: TRBJ2-5; D: TRBD1; size: .; V: TRBV23-1; DNA: TGCGCCAGCAGTCACCGGGACAGGGTCGATATAAAGACCCAGTACTTC; CDR3: CASSHRDRVDIKTQYF
J: TRBJ1-3; D: .; size: .; V: TRBV10-1; DNA: TGCGCCAGCAGTGATCAGGGAAGCTCTGGAAACACCATATATTTT; CDR3: CASSDQGSSGNTIYF
J: TRBJ2-1; D: TRBD2; size: .; V: TRBV6-4; DNA: TGTGCCAGCAGTACTAGCGGGAGGCCCGAGGTCCAGTTCTTC; CDR3: CASSTSGRPEVQFF
J: TRBJ2-3; D: .; size: .; V: TRBV9; DNA: TGTGCCAGCAGCCCATTACAGGGGGGGAGGGATACGCAGTATTTT; CDR3: CASSPLQGGRDTQYF
J: TRBJ1-6; D: TRBD1; size: .; V: TRBV10-3; DNA: TGTGCCATCAACAGGGGTAATTCACCCCTCCACTTT; CDR3: CAINRGNSPLHF
J: TRBJ2-1; D: TRBD2; size: .; V: TRBV6-5; DNA: TGTGCCAGCAGCCTCCAGCGGGGGTACAATGAGCAGTTCTTC; CDR3: CASSLQRGYNEQFF
J: TRBJ1-5; D: TRBD1; size: .; V: TRBV28; DNA: TGTGCCAGCAGTTTACCGAGGACAGGGGCTCACAATCAGCCCCAGCATTTT; CDR3: CASSLPRTGAHNQPQHF
J: TRBJ1-5; D: .; size: .; V: TRBV6-6; DNA: TGTGCCAGCAGAACAGATAGCAATCAGCCCCAGCATTTT; CDR3: CASRTDSNQPQHF
J: TRBJ1-1; D: .; size: .; V: TRBV5-1; DNA: TGCGCCAGCAGCTTGGGAGGGTTGGGCACTGAAGCTTTCTTT; CDR3: CASSLGGLGTEAFF
J: TRBJ2-7; D: .; size: .; V: TRBV28; DNA: TGTGCCAGCAGTGCCGGAGGGGGACAGAGCTCCTACGAGCAGTACTTC; CDR3: CASSAGGGQSSYEQYF
J: TRBJ2-7; D: .; size: .; V: TRBV12-5; DNA: TGTGCTAGTGGTTTGGTAGTAGCGGCCTCCTACGAGCAGTACTTC; CDR3: CASGLVVAASYEQYF
J: TRBJ1-2; D: .; size: .; V: TRBV2; DNA: TGTGCCAGCAGTGGACTAGGCAGGGCAAGCTATGGCTACACCTTC; CDR3: CASSGLGRASYGYTF
J: TRBJ2-1; D: .; size: .; V: TRBV5-1; DNA: TGCGCCAGCAGCTTGGTCGCCGGGGGTGCCGCCTACAATGAGCAGTTCTTC; CDR3: CASSLVAGGAAYNEQFF
J: TRBJ1-1; D: .; size: .; V: TRBV7-9; DNA: TGTGCCAGCAGCCGAATAAGGACAGCCTTT; CDR3: CASSRIRTAF
J: TRBJ2-2; D: .; size: once; V: TRBV30; DNA: TGTGCCTGGAGTGTACTTGGGGGCGCAGGGACCGGGGAGCTGTTTTTT; CDR3: CAWSVLGGAGTGELFF
J: TRBJ1-3; D: TRBD1; size: .; V: TRBV12-5; DNA: TGTGCTAGTGGTTTTACCGGGACAGGGGGCCTCAACTCTGGAAACACCATATATTTT; CDR3: CASGFTGTGGLNSGNTIYF
J: TRBJ2-1; D: .; size: once; V: TRBV30; DNA: TGTGCCTGGGGTTATAGCGGTGAGCAGTTCTTC; CDR3: CAWGYSGEQFF